Presented here are 20 T cell receptor beta chains from one specimen sequenced in a study of T cells in Graves' hyperthyroidism and ophthalmopathy (dated by TCRdb to between 2018 and 2021). Library prep was done by multiplex PCR. Sequencing used an Illumina HiSeq 2000. The TCR beta CDR3 regions were amplified from the RNA transcripts. The first round of RT-PCR for the TCR CDR3 was performed with the HTBI primer set and the Qiagen OneStep RT-PCR kit. The public reads were quality trimmed at Q25 with fastp and then assembled into clones with MiXCR by TCRdb, keeping productive beta chains. Entries are consolidated by CDR3 protein sequence, retaining the most common genes and DNA. Present in this sample are 200,000 to 250,000 distinct CDR3 sequences, approximately 17% of which were seen just once. Around 50% of the sample is in the top ten clones. Sequencing was done on a sample of blood. The source of these receptors is a man between 50 and 59 years old with Graves' hyperthyroidism.

At least ten counts were recorded for this clonotype. The chain recombines TRBV5-1 with TRBJ2-3; D unresolved. Germline V gene lookup returns CDR1 SGHRS and CDR2 YFSETQ. The CDR3 length is 13 residues. V was trimmed by 7 bases and J by 0 bases, leaving 9 bases between them. CDR3 sequence (DNA): TGCGCCAGCGCCTCGGAAAGCACAGATACGCAGTATTTT. This codes for CASASESTDTQYF. The full variable domain, completed using reference TRBV5-1 and TRBJ2-3, is KAGVTQTPRYLIKTRGQQVTLSCSPISGHRSVSWYQQTPGQGLQFLFEYFSETQRNKGNFPGRFSGRQFSNSRSEMNVSTLELGDSALYLCASASESTDTQYFGPGTRLTVL.

A remark on this clonotype: A much larger clone is a single base away; this may be a read error. V usage is TRBV20-1 and J usage is TRBJ1-1; the D is unclear. The V end was cut by 7 bases, the J end by 9 bases, with 18 bases between. Germline V gene data show CDR1 as DFQATT and CDR2 as SNEGSKA (reference sequence). The CDR3 is 12 residues long. The CDR3 DNA reads TGCAGTGTGCGAGTCACCTTTACTAAAGCTTTCTTT. Protein: CSVRVTFTKAFF.

The sample holds many counts of this clonotype. CDR3 nucleotides: TGTGCCAGCTCATCTAGCGGTATCCAAGAGACCCAGTACTTC. Encoded protein: CASSSSGIQETQYF. V is TRBV18 and J is TRBJ2-5; 7 bases are shared with TRBD2. V lost 5 bases and J lost 1; bases outside the gene matches: 4. The CDR3 contains 14 residues. From germline, CDR1 is KGHSH and CDR2 LQKENI.

This clonotype came up many times. J is TRBJ2-1 and V is TRBV5-1; D is uncertain. The CDR3 sequence is 14 residues long. The germline V and J ends were trimmed by 3 bases and 5 bases, with 12 bases remaining between them. The germline V gene has CDR1 SGHRS and CDR2 YFSETQ. This CDR3 reads CASSWRGTNNEQFF. The CDR3 coding sequence is TGCGCCAGCAGCTGGAGAGGCACGAACAATGAGCAGTTCTTC.

This chain connects TRBV10-1 to TRBJ2-5, with D tentatively TRBD1 or TRBD2 (6 bases each). V dropped 5 bases and J dropped 11 bases, with 15 bases sitting between them. This CDR3 has 12 residues. Germline-derived CDR1 and CDR2 are WNHNN and SYGVQD (reference sequence). This chain's CDR3 is CASSRGLTKQYF. The CDR3 DNA follows: TGCGCCAGCAGTCGGGGGCTAACCAAACAGTACTTC.

The rearrangement joins TRBV5-1 to TRBJ2-7, with 7 positions matching TRBD1. The J segment lost 7 bases and the V segment lost 1 base, leaving 11 bases of the junction unmatched. CDR3 size: 15 residues. The V gene's germline CDR1 is SGHRS and CDR2 YFSETQ. The CDR3 reads CASSLTKGASGEQYF. CDR3 coding DNA: TGCGCCAGCAGCTTGACAAAGGGGGCTTCAGGGGAGCAGTACTTC.

The chain employs TRBV5-1 and TRBJ2-1, with D tentatively TRBD1 or TRBD2 (5 bases each). Germline lookup yields CDR1 SGHRS and CDR2 YFSETQ. CDR3 length: 15 residues. With 0 bases removed from V and 8 bases from J, the gap between germline ends came to 15 bases. CDR3 amino acids: CASSLGGKSIDEQFF. The CDR3 nucleotides are TGCGCCAGCAGCTTGGGGGGGAAGAGTATAGATGAGCAGTTCTTC.

Note on this clonotype: A read error may explain this, as a much larger clone is one base away. The rearrangement uses TRBV30 and TRBJ1-5; D call uncertain. The V gene's germline CDR1 is GTSNPN and CDR2 SVGIG (reference sequence). V gave up 5 bases and J gave up 3 bases, with 11 bases separating them. This CDR3 contains 13 residues. In nucleotides, the CDR3 is TGTGCCTGGGGAACGGGCCCCAATCAGCCCCAGCATTTT. This sequence encodes CAWGTGPNQPQHF.

Many counts were recorded for this clonotype. The chain joins TRBV28 to TRBJ2-1, with D possibly being TRBD2 (5 bases). Germline lookup yields CDR1 MDHEN and CDR2 SYDVKM. The CDR3 loop spans 16 amino acids. Trimming removed 6 bases at V and 5 bases at J, with 20 bases between. DNA for the CDR3: TGTGCCAGCAGCCTTAAGTCGCTAGGGAGAGACAATGAGCAGTTCTTC. It codes for CASSLKSLGRDNEQFF.

This clonotype occurred many times. The chain uses TRBV20-1 and TRBJ2-1; D is tentatively TRBD1 or TRBD2 (5 bases each). CDR1 and CDR2 from the germline V gene are DFQATT and SNEGSKA (reference sequence). The CDR3 length is 14 residues. Deletions cut 1 base from V and 3 bases from J, with 10 bases between. This CDR3 is CSARGGTDYNEQFF. In DNA form, the CDR3 reads TGCAGTGCTAGAGGTGGGACGGACTACAATGAGCAGTTCTTC.

This clonotype showed up many times. The chain carries TRBV5-1 and TRBJ2-5, with 9 bases lining up with TRBD1. The junction had 5 bases not matched to a gene; V was cut back by 0 bases and J by 2 bases. Germline-derived CDR1 and CDR2 are SGHRS and YFSETQ. This CDR3 is built from 16 residues. CDR3 residues: CASSLAPGTGQETQYF. In DNA, the CDR3 is TGCGCCAGCAGCTTGGCCCCCGGGACAGGGCAAGAGACCCAGTACTTC.

This clonotype appeared many times. V usage is TRBV7-8 and J usage is TRBJ2-3, with a possible D match to TRBD2 (5 bases). The V end lost 4 bases, the J end lost 0 bases, and 14 bases lay between the germline ends. The CDR3 covers 16 residues. Germline CDR1 reads SGHVS; CDR2 reads FQNEAQ. For the CDR3, the DNA is TGTGCCAGCAGCTCGAGACTATCCACTAGCACAGATACGCAGTATTTT. Residues: CASSSRLSTSTDTQYF.

This clonotype was seen many times. J is TRBJ1-5 and V is TRBV27; TRBD1 agrees at 8 bases. V gave up 5 bases and J gave up 3 bases; unmatched junction bases: 6. This CDR3 is 15 amino acids long. Per the germline V gene, CDR1 is MNHEY and CDR2 is SMNVEV (reference sequence). This chain's CDR3 is CASSRKQGDNQPQHF. In DNA, the CDR3 is TGTGCCAGCAGTCGTAAACAGGGGGACAATCAGCCCCAGCATTTT.

This clonotype was detected ten times or more. The V gene is TRBV12-3 or TRBV12-4, the J gene TRBJ1-1; weak D call: TRBD1 (5 bases). V shed 1 base and J shed 4 bases, with 13 bases lying between them. The CDR3 is 15 residues long. The CDR3 loop is CASSLGKRGGTEAFF. DNA for the CDR3: TGTGCCAGCAGTTTAGGGAAACGCGGGGGCACTGAAGCTTTCTTT.

There are many counts of this clonotype. The CDR3 is CAIKGDETQYF. The DNA for the CDR3 is TGTGCCATCAAGGGGGACGAGACCCAGTACTTC. The chain uses TRBV10-3 and TRBJ2-5; TRBD1 is a possible D gene (6 bases). The CDR3 is 11 residues long. With 7 bases removed from V and 5 bases from J, the gap between germline ends came to 8 bases. The germline V gene encodes CDR1 ENHRY and CDR2 SYGVKD.

The CDR3 spells CASSSVVGGLSYEQYF. In DNA form, the CDR3 reads TGTGCCAGCAGTTCGGTAGTGGGCGGGCTCTCCTACGAGCAGTACTTC. This sequence joins TRBV12-3 or TRBV12-4 and TRBJ2-7; possibly TRBD2 for D (5 bases). V lost 4 bases and J 0 bases, leaving 16 bases between the germline ends. CDR3 length: 16 residues.

This clonotype was observed a few times. The V and J genes are TRBV10-3 and TRBJ1-6; D may be TRBD1 (5 bases). V lost 2 bases, J lost 13 bases, and 27 bases lay in between. Per germline, CDR1 ENHRY and CDR2 SYGVKD. There are 18 residues in the CDR3. In nucleotides, the CDR3 is TGTGCCATCAGTGAGATTAGTCGGACACGGCGGGATTTGACGCCCCTCCACTTT. Its protein product is CAISEISRTRRDLTPLHF.

There are a few counts of this clonotype. The chain has TRBV6-1 and TRBJ1-1; D unclear. Germline values: CDR1 MNHNS, CDR2 SASEGT. The CDR3 length is 13 residues. The V and J ends lost 7 bases and 2 bases respectively, with 11 bases between them. CDR3 sequence reads: CASKPLDNTEAFF. CDR3 sequence (DNA): TGTGCCAGCAAACCACTAGATAACACTGAAGCTTTCTTT.

The gene calls are TRBV6-2 or TRBV6-3 and TRBJ2-1; maybe TRBD1 (6 bases). The CDR3 runs to 15 residues. CDR1 is MNHEY, CDR2 SVGEGT, per germline. The V and J ends lost 5 bases and 1 base respectively, with 12 bases between them. In DNA, the CDR3 is TGTGCCAGCAGTACCAGGGGTGGGTCCTACAATGAGCAGTTCTTC. Its translation is CASSTRGGSYNEQFF.

The chain combines TRBV6-5 with TRBJ2-5, with 9 bases aligning to TRBD1. CDR1 and CDR2 from the germline V gene are MNHEY and SVGAGI. The CDR3 totals 16 residues. V shed 4 bases and J 4 bases; nucleotides not matched to a gene: 10. The DNA for the CDR3 is TGTGCCAGCAGTTTATGGGACAGGGCCGGGGGAGAGACCCAGTACTTC. Translation: CASSLWDRAGGETQYF.